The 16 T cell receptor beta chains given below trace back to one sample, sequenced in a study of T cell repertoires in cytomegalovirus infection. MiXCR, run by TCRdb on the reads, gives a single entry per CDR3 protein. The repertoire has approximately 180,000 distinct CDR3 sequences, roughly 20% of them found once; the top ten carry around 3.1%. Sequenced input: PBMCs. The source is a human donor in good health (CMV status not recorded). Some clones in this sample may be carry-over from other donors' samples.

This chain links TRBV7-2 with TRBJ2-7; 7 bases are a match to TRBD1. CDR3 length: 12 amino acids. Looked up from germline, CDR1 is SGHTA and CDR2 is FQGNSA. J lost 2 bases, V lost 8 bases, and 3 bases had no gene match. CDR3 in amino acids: CASRQGTYEQYF. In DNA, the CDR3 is TGTGCCAGCCGACAGGGCACCTACGAGCAGTACTTC.

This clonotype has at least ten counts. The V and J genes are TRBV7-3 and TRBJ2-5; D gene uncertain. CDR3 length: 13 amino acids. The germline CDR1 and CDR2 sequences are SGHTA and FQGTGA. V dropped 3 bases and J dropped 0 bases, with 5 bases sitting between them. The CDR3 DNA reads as TGTGCCAGCAGCTTGATGTACCAAGAGACCCAGTACTTC. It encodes CASSLMYQETQYF.

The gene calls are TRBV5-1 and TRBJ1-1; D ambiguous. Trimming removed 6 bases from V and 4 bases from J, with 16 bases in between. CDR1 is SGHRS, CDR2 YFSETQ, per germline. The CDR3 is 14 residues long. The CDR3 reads CASKPSGVGTEAFF. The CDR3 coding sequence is TGCGCCAGCAAGCCTTCTGGGGTCGGCACTGAAGCTTTCTTT.

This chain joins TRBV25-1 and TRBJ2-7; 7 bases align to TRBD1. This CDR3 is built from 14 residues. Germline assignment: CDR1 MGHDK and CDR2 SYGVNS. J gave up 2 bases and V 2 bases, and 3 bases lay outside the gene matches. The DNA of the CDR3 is TGTGCCAGCAGTGAACGGGGACAGACCTACGAGCAGTACTTC. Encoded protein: CASSERGQTYEQYF.

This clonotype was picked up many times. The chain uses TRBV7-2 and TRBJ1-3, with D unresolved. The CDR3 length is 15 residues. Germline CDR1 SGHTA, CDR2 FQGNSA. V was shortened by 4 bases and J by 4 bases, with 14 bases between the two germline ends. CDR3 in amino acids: CASSSSIQPGNTIYF. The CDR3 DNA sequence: TGTGCCAGCAGCTCGAGTATTCAACCCGGAAACACCATATATTTT.

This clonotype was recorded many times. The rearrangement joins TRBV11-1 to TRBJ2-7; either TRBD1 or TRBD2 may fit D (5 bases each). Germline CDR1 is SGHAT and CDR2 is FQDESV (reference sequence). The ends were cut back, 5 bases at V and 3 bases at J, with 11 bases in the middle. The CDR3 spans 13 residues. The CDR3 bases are TGTGCCAGCAGCAGAGGGCAGGGCTACGAGCAGTACTTC. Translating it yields CASSRGQGYEQYF.

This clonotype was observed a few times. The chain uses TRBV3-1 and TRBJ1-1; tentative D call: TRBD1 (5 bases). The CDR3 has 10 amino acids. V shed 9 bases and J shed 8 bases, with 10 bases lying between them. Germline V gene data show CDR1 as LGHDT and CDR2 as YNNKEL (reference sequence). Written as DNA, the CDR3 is TGTGCCAGTGGGACGGCCGAAGCTTTCTTT. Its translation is CASGTAEAFF.

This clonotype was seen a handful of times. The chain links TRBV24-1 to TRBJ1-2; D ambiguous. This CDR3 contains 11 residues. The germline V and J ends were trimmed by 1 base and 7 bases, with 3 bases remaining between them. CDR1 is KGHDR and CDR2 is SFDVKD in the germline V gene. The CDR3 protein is CATSDFGGYTF. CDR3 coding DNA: TGTGCCACCAGTGATTTCGGTGGCTACACCTTC.

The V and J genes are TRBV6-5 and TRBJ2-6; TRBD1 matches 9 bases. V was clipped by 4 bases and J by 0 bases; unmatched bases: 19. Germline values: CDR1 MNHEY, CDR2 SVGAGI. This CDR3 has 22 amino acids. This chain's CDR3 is CASSFTPPGQGISHSGANVLTF. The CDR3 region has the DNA TGTGCCAGCAGTTTTACTCCTCCGGGACAGGGAATTAGCCACTCTGGGGCCAACGTCCTGACTTTC.

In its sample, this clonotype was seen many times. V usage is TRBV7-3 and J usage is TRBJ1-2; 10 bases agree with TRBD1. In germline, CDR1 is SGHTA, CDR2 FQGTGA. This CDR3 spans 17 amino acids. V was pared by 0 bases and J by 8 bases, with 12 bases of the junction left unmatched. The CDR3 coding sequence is TGTGCCAGCAGCTTAACCCCCCCGGACAGGGGGTCAGAAGGCTACACCTTC. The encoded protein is CASSLTPPDRGSEGYTF.

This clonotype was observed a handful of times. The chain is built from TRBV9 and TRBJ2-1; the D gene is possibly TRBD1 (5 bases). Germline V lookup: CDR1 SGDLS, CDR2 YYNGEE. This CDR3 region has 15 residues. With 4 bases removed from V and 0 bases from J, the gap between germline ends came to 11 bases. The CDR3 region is CASSRQLSSYNEQFF. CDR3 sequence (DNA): TGTGCCAGCAGCAGACAGTTAAGCTCCTACAATGAGCAGTTCTTC.

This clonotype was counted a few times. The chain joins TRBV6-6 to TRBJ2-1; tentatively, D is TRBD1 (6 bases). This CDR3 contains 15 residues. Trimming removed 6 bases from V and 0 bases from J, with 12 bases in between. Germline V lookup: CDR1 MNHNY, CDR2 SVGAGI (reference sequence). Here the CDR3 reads CASRATGNSYNEQFF. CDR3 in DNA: TGTGCCAGCAGAGCCACAGGGAACTCCTACAATGAGCAGTTCTTC.

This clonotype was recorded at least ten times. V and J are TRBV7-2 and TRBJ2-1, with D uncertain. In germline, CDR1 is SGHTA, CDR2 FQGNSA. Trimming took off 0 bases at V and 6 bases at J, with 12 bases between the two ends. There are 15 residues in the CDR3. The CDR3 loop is CASSLAGRPGNEQFF. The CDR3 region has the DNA TGTGCCAGCAGCTTAGCCGGACGACCGGGCAATGAGCAGTTCTTC.

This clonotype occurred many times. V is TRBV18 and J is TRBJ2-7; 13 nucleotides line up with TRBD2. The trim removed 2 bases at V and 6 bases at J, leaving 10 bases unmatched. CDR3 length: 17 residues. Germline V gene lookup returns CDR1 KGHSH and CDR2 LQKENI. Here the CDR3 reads CASSPNLGLAGKVEQYF. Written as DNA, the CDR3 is TGTGCCAGCTCACCAAATCTGGGACTAGCGGGAAAAGTCGAGCAGTACTTC.

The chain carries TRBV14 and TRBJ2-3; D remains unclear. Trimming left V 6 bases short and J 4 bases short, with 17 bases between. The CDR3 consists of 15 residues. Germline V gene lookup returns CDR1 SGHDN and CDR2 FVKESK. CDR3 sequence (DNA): TGTGCCAGCAGGGTTTCATCCGGGTTCCCAGATACGCAGTATTTT. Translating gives CASRVSSGFPDTQYF.

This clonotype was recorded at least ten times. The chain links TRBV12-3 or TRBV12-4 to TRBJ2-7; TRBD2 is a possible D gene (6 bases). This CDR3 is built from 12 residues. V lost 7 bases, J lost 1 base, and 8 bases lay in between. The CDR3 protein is CASNGGSYEQYF. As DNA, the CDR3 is TGTGCCAGCAATGGAGGGTCCTACGAGCAGTACTTC.